The 10 T cell receptor beta chains listed next were all sequenced from one sample in a study of blood T cell repertoires in COVID-19. TCRdb's copy holds only in-frame clones and misses some; the assay was immunoSEQ multiplex PCR. The data hold almost 90,000 clones, with over 75% observed a single time. Sequenced input: peripheral blood. The receptors come from an elderly man with acute or convalescent COVID-19.

This clone was seen more than once but under ten times. The J gene is TRBJ1-5, the V gene TRBV7-2; D may be TRBD1 (5 bases). Germline CDR1 reads SGHTA; CDR2 reads FQGNSA. Trimming stripped 4 bases from V and 0 bases from J, with 10 bases between. The CDR3 is 15 amino acids. CDR3: CASSSQVNSNQPQHF. CDR3 in DNA: TGTGCCAGCAGCTCACAGGTCAATAGCAATCAGCCCCAGCATTTT.

The chain carries TRBV19 and TRBJ2-1, with 10 bases matching TRBD1. The CDR3 totals 18 residues. V lost 5 bases, J lost 4 bases, and 14 bases stayed unmatched. The V gene's germline CDR1 is LNHDA and CDR2 SQIVND (reference sequence). The DNA of the CDR3 is TGTGCCAGTAGTCCCCGTCCCGGGACAGGGGAAGGGTACAATGAGCAGTTCTTC. This gives the protein CASSPRPGTGEGYNEQFF.

This sequence joins TRBV5-1 and TRBJ1-1; maybe TRBD1 (6 bases). Trimming stripped 3 bases from V and 1 base from J, with 7 bases between. From germline, CDR1 is SGHRS and CDR2 YFSETQ. CDR3 length: 13 amino acids. CDR3 sequence reads: CASSWTANTEAFF. As DNA, the CDR3 is TGCGCCAGCAGCTGGACAGCGAACACTGAAGCTTTCTTT.

This chain joins TRBV21-1 and TRBJ1-4; the table names TRBD1, a call not compared with the DNA. TRBV21-1 is a pseudogene. The CDR3 spans 17 residues. CDR3 residues: CARSKGEGQATNEKLFF. For the CDR3, the DNA is TGTGCCAGAAGCAAGGGTGAGGGACAAGCAACTAATGAAAAACTGTTTTTT.

This clone was recorded once. The genes are TRBV11-2 and TRBJ1-1, with 7 bases aligning to TRBD1. This CDR3 is 13 amino acids long. Per the germline V gene, CDR1 is SGHAT and CDR2 is FQNNGV. Unmatched junction bases numbered 4, after V lost 4 bases and J lost 5 bases. The CDR3 spells CASSSQGETEAFF. CDR3 nucleotide sequence: TGTGCCAGCAGCTCTCAGGGGGAAACTGAAGCTTTCTTT.

This sequence joins TRBV11-3 and TRBJ2-1; 8 nucleotides line up with TRBD2. From germline, CDR1 is SGHNT and CDR2 YENEEA. The CDR3 has 16 residues. The V segment lost 2 bases and the J segment 8 bases; nucleotides outside the gene matches: 11. Written as DNA, the CDR3 is TGTGCCAGCAGCTTAAGTCGCGGGAGGTCCGGCGATGAGCAGTTCTTC. Translated, it gives CASSLSRGRSGDEQFF.

This chain links TRBV27 with TRBJ1-5, with 7 bases matching TRBD1. CDR3 length: 14 residues. CDR1 is MNHEY and CDR2 is SMNVEV in the germline V gene (reference sequence). V was pared by 5 bases and J by 2 bases, with 3 bases of the junction left unmatched. CDR3 DNA sequence: TGTGCCAGCAGTCTCGGACAGGGCAATCAGCCCCAGCATTTT. Amino acid sequence: CASSLGQGNQPQHF.

This sequence joins TRBV18 and TRBJ1-5; D unresolved. V was cut by 0 bases and J by 11 bases, with 17 bases left in between. Germline V gene sequence: CDR1 KGHSH, CDR2 LQKENI. CDR3 length: 15 residues. The CDR3, as DNA: TGTGCCAGCTCACCACCCGCCGGGAGCGATAAAGCCCAGCATTTT. Amino acid sequence: CASSPPAGSDKAQHF.

This clone was seen a handful of times. This same CDR3 is encoded by further DNA sequences in the sample. CDR3 bases: TGTGCCAGTAGGAGACAGGTTTTCTCTGGAAACACCATATATTTT. Translated, it gives CASRRQVFSGNTIYF. The V gene is TRBV19, the J gene TRBJ1-3, with D maybe TRBD1 (6 bases). The CDR3 is made up of 15 amino acids. Trimming shortened V by 6 bases and J by 0 bases, and 12 bases separated the two germline ends. CDR1 and CDR2 from the germline V gene are LNHDA and SQIVND (reference sequence). Full variable domain (outside the CDR3, taken from reference TRBV19 and TRBJ1-3): DGGITQSPKYLFRKEGQNVTLSCEQNLNHDAMYWYRQDPGQGLRLIYYSQIVNDFQKGDIAEGYSVSREKKESFPLTVTSAQKNPTAFYLCASRRQVFSGNTIYFGEGSWLTVV.

Here the CDR3 reads CASSTTGTGSSGANVLTF. DNA of the CDR3: TGTGCCAGTAGTACAACCGGGACAGGGAGCTCTGGGGCCAACGTCCTGACTTTC. This chain joins TRBV19 and TRBJ2-6; TRBD1 aligns across 9 bases. The germline V gene has CDR1 LNHDA and CDR2 SQIVND (reference sequence). This CDR3 region has 18 residues. After removal of 4 bases from V and 0 bases from J, the junction contained 7 bases not matched to a gene.